This T cell receptor (beta chain) emerged from a study of regulatory T cells in long-lasting Graves disease. Findings of the study overall: TRBV28, TRBJ1-2 and TRBJ2-5 were favored in persistent disease.

Assembly of TCR beta libraries relied on iRepertoire HTBI primers together with Arm-PCR of CDR3 regions. TCRdb re-called the multiplex PCR reads with MiXCR, one entry per CDR3 protein. The sample lists around 250,000 distinct CDR3 sequences; more than 15% were seen once. Concerning this clonotype: As yet, its antigen is unknown.

Time point described: newly diagnosed GD, antithyroid drugs for less than 3 months. PBMCs were the source of the RNA used for TCR sequencing. Trimming removed 3 bases from V and 2 bases from J; junction bases left unmatched: 4. This CDR3 spans 15 amino acids. In germline, CDR1 is SGHTA, CDR2 FQGNSA. These same records also appear under a second study, on T cells in Graves' hyperthyroidism and ophthalmopathy. That paper notes: Graves' hyperthyroidism is called stable when ophthalmopathy does not progress within 18 months.

The source is a woman aged 25-40 years with Graves disease. The input for sequencing was peripheral blood mononuclear cells (PBMCs), taken at new diagnosis, from a patient treated with antithyroid drugs. This chain uses TRBV7-2 with TRBJ2-5; 9 nucleotides align to TRBD1. CDR3 amino acids: CASSFDRGLQETQYF. As DNA, the CDR3 is TGTGCCAGCAGCTTCGACAGGGGGTTACAAGAGACCCAGTACTTC.